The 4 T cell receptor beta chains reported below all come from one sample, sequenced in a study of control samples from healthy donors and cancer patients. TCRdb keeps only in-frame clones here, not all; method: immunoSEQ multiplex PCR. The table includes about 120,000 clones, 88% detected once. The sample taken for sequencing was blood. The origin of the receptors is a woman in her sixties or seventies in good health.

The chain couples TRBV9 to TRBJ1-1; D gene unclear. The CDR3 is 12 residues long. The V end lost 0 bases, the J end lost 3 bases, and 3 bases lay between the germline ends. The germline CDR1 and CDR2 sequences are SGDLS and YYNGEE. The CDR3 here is CASSVDDTEAFF. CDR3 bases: TGTGCCAGCAGCGTAGATGACACTGAAGCTTTCTTT.

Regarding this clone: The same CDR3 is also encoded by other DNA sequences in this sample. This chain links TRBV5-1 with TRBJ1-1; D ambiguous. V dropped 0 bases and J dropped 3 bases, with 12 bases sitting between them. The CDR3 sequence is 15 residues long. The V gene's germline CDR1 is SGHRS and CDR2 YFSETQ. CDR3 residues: CASSLGGKADTEAFF. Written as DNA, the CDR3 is TGCGCCAGCAGCTTGGGGGGAAAGGCCGACACTGAAGCTTTCTTT. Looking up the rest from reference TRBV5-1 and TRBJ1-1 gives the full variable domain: KAGVTQTPRYLIKTRGQQVTLSCSPISGHRSVSWYQQTPGQGLQFLFEYFSETQRNKGNFPGRFSGRQFSNSRSEMNVSTLELGDSALYLCASSLGGKADTEAFFGQGTRLTVV.

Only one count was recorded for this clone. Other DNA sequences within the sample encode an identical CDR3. For the CDR3, the DNA is TGTGCCAGCAGCTCAGGACAGGGGAGCACTGAAGCTTTCTTT. Amino acids: CASSSGQGSTEAFF. This chain connects TRBV7-9 to TRBJ1-1; 9 bases agree with TRBD1. Germline V gives CDR1 SEHNR, CDR2 FQNEAQ (reference sequence). CDR3 length: 14 residues. Trimming removed 4 bases from V and 4 bases from J; junction bases left unmatched: 4.

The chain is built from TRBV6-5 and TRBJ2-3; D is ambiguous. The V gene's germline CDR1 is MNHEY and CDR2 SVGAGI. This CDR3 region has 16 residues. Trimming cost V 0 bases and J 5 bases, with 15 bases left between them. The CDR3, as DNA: TGTGCCAGCAGTTACTCCGGACCAACGCGAAGAGATACGCAGTATTTT. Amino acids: CASSYSGPTRRDTQYF.